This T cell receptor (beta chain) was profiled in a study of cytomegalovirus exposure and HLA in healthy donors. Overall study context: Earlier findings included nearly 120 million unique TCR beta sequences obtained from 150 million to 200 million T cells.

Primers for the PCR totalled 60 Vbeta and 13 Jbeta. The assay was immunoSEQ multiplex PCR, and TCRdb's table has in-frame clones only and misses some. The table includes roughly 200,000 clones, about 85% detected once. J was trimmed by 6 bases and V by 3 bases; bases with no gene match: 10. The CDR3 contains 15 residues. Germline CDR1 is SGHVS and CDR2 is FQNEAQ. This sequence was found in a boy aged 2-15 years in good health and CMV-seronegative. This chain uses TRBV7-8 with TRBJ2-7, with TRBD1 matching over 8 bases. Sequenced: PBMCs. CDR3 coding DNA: TGTGCCAGCAGCTTCCGACAGGGGCTCTCCATCGAGCAGTACTTC. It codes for CASSFRQGLSIEQYF.